Listed here are 7 T cell receptor beta chains from one sample, sequenced in a study of cytomegalovirus exposure and HLA in healthy donors. 13 Jbeta primers and 60 Vbeta primers were used for the PCR. This table comes from immunoSEQ multiplex PCR, and its TCRdb copy is limited to in-frame clones, with some not included. The profile shows under 200,000 clones, roughly 73% of them singletons. The sequencing input was PBMCs. The receptor source for this set is a woman aged 25 to 39 in good health and CMV-seronegative.

This chain joins TRBV9 and TRBJ1-5; D is perhaps TRBD1 (5 bases). Trimming stripped 2 bases from V and 6 bases from J, with 12 bases between. CDR1 and CDR2 from the germline V gene are SGDLS and YYNGEE. The CDR3 has 14 residues. The chain's CDR3 is CASSVGGGSQPQHF. CDR3 nucleotides: TGTGCCAGCAGCGTCGGCGGGGGTAGTCAGCCCCAGCATTTT.

The chain is built from TRBV7-2 and TRBJ2-7, with 9 bases identical to TRBD2. CDR1 is SGHTA and CDR2 is FQGNSA in the germline V gene. J gave up 2 bases and V 0 bases, and 2 bases lay outside the gene matches. The CDR3 is 15 residues long. CDR3 nucleotide sequence: TGTGCCAGCAGCTTAGCCCTAGCGGGGACCTACGAGCAGTACTTC. It specifies CASSLALAGTYEQYF.

The chain links TRBV25-1 to TRBJ2-5, with D possibly matching TRBD1 (6 bases). This CDR3 is built from 13 residues. CDR1 MGHDK and CDR2 SYGVNS come from the germline V gene. Trimming shortened V by 3 bases and J by 5 bases, and 10 bases separated the two germline ends. CDR3 region: CASSEQGTETQYF. DNA for the CDR3: TGTGCCAGCAGTGAGCAGGGGACGGAGACCCAGTACTTC.

The table lists this clone with a few counts. V usage is TRBV4-1 and J usage is TRBJ2-3, with TRBD1 matching over 10 bases. V was clipped by 7 bases and J by 8 bases; unmatched bases: 12. This CDR3 is 15 amino acids long. Germline CDR1 and CDR2: MGHRA and YSYEKL. This chain's CDR3 is CASNQPGQGIGTQYF. The CDR3 DNA is TGCGCCAGCAATCAACCGGGACAGGGGATAGGTACGCAGTATTTT.

The chain employs TRBV7-9 and TRBJ2-7; TRBD2 matches 10 bases. This CDR3 spans 16 amino acids. With 4 bases clipped from V and 2 bases from J, the junction kept 8 bases outside the gene matches. Germline CDR1 reads SEHNR; CDR2 reads FQNEAQ (reference sequence). The CDR3 bases are TGTGCCAGCAGCTCAGTGGGACTAGCGCAGACCTACGAGCAGTACTTC. This sequence encodes CASSSVGLAQTYEQYF.

The chain uses TRBV4-1 and TRBJ2-3, with D perhaps TRBD1 (7 bases). The CDR3 is 20 amino acids. The V end lost 2 bases, the J end lost 0 bases, and 24 bases lay between the germline ends. Germline-derived CDR1 and CDR2 are MGHRA and YSYEKL. As DNA, the CDR3 is TGCGCCAGCAGCCAACTTGGTGAAACAGGGGACTTACTTAGCACAGATACGCAGTATTTT. Translating it yields CASSQLGETGDLLSTDTQYF.

The rearrangement joins TRBV11-1 to TRBJ2-5, with D maybe TRBD2 (5 bases). The CDR3 has 12 residues. V gave up 5 bases and J gave up 4 bases, with 8 bases separating them. CDR1 SGHAT and CDR2 FQDESV come from the germline V gene (reference sequence). The CDR3 region has the DNA TGTGCCAGCAGCCGCCGGGGAGAGACCCAGTACTTC. Translated: CASSRRGETQYF.